This T cell receptor beta chain was observed in a study of cytomegalovirus exposure and HLA in healthy donors. Study-level background: The 650 to 850 first-cohort repertoires and the roughly 120 validation repertoires shared the same platform, a later analysis reported.

This clone occurred once. Its antigen is currently unknown. Study conclusions and caveats: Most observed TCR sequences were rare, whereas some public TCRs were detected in many donors.

The table came from immunoSEQ multiplex PCR; TCRdb's copy has only in-frame clones and leaves some out. The repertoire holds approximately 120,000 clones, approximately 90% seen once, with 1.5% to 2% in the top ten. V shed 1 base and J 4 bases; nucleotides not matched to a gene: 1. Germline CDR1 and CDR2: MNHEY and SMNVEV (reference sequence). The CDR3 runs 15 residues. The donors were part of the roughly 130-subject validation cohort, which stood apart from the 666-subject first cohort. The chain couples TRBV27 to TRBJ2-1, with 10 nucleotides matching TRBD2. The specimen was PBMCs. The TCR sequence derives from a woman aged 18-35 years in good health and CMV-seronegative. The CDR3 sequence: CASSLYSGGYNEQFF. In nucleotides, the CDR3 is TGTGCCAGCAGTTTATATAGCGGGGGGTACAATGAGCAGTTCTTC.